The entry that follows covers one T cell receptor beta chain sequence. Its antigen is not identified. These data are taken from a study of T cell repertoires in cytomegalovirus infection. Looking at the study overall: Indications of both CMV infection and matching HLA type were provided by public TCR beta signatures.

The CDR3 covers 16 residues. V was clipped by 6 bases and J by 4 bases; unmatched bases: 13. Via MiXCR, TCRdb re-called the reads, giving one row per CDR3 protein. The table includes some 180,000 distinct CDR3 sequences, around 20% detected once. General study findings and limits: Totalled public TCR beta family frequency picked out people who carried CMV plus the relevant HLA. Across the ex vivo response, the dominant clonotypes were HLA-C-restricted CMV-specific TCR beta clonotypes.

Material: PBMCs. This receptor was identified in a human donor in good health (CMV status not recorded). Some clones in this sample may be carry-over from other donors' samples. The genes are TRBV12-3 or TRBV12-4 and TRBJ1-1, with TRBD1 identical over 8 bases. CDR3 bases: TGTGCCAGCAGCCCCCCTAGGACAGGGCGGATCACTGAAGCTTTCTTT. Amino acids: CASSPPRTGRITEAFF.